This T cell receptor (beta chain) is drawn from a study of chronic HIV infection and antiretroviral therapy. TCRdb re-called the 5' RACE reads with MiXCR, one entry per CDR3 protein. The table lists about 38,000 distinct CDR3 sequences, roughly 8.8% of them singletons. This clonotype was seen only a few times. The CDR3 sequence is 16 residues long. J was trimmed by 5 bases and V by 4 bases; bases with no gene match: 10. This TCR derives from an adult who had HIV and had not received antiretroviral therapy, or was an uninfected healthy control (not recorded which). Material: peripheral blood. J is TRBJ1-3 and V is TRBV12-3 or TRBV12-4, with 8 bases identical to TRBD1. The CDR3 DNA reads TGTGCCAGCAGTTCCGACGATCAGGGGGCAAGAAACACCATATATTTT. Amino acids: CASSSDDQGARNTIYF.